Listed below are T cell receptor beta chains from one sample, sequenced in a study of shared clonotypes between healthy human individuals. Using immunoSEQ multiplex PCR, the repertoire was profiled, and TCRdb retains in-frame clones only, with some absent. Of some 2,400,000 clones in the sample, almost 96% were seen once. The source material was naive CD4+ T cells sorted from blood. Source of these receptors: a man between 18 and 29 years old in good health. CDR3s include the opening cysteine and the closing phenylalanine or tryptophan. The D gene is left open where the match is weak. Rows give clone size only sometimes, using once, few, many, or a class for an expanded clone.

clone_size	v_call	d_call	j_call	cdr3_nt	cdr3_aa
NA	TRBV20-1	NA	TRBJ2-7	TGCAGTGCTAGGGTAGGGGCCGAGCAGTACTTC	CSARVGAEQYF
NA	TRBV11-2	NA	TRBJ2-7	TGTGCCAGCAGCTTACGAGGGACCTACGAGCAGTACTTC	CASSLRGTYEQYF
NA	TRBV6-6	NA	TRBJ2-1	TGTGCCAGCGGTGGGGCTGGAGGGAATGAGCAGTTCTTC	CASGGAGGNEQFF
NA	TRBV11-2	NA	TRBJ2-7	TGTGCCAGCAGCAGCACTTCCTACGAGCAGTACTTC	CASSSTSYEQYF
NA	TRBV9	NA	TRBJ1-1	TGTGCCAGCAGCGTAGATCCCAGCGCTAACACTGAAGCTTTCTTT	CASSVDPSANTEAFF
once	TRBV28	NA	TRBJ2-7	TGTGCCAGCAGTCCGTCGACGGAGTCCTACGAGCAGTACTTC	CASSPSTESYEQYF
NA	TRBV29-1	TRBD1	TRBJ1-3	TGCAGCGTTGGTAGGGGGCGGCGTGGAAACACCATATATTTT	CSVGRGRRGNTIYF
NA	TRBV6-6	NA	TRBJ2-7	TGTGCCAGCAGTTACTCGAGCTCCTACGAGCAGTACTTC	CASSYSSSYEQYF
NA	TRBV28	NA	TRBJ1-2	TGTGCCAGCAGTTTCTTCGCTAACTATGGCTACACCTTC	CASSFFANYGYTF
NA	TRBV5-1	NA	TRBJ2-1	TGCGCCAGCACCTTCCGGCCGACCGTCAACAATGAGCAGTTCTTC	CASTFRPTVNNEQFF
NA	TRBV18	TRBD1	TRBJ1-2	TGTGCCAGCTCACCACCGGGGACAGGATTCTATGGCTACACCTTC	CASSPPGTGFYGYTF
once	TRBV7-3	NA	TRBJ2-3	TGTGCCAGCAGCTTATACCCTAGCACAGATACGCAGTATTTT	CASSLYPSTDTQYF
once	TRBV25-1	TRBD1	TRBJ1-2	TGTGCCAGCAGTAATCCGCCGGGACAGGGGTCCTATGGCTACACCTTC	CASSNPPGQGSYGYTF
NA	TRBV9	NA	TRBJ1-6	TGTGCCAGCAGCGTAGAGGATCAAAGTAATAAGTATAATTCACCCCTCCACTTT	CASSVEDQSNKYNSPLHF
NA	TRBV5-6	NA	TRBJ2-1	TGTGCCAGCAGCTTGGATCGGGGATTTATGGACATCGATGAGCAGTTCTTC	CASSLDRGFMDIDEQFF
few	TRBV6-5	NA	TRBJ1-6	TGTGCCAGCAACACGATTAATTCACCCCTCCACTTT	CASNTINSPLHF
NA	TRBV5-6	NA	TRBJ1-2	TGTGCCAGCAGCATCGGGAGTCAGGGGTATGGCTACACCTTC	CASSIGSQGYGYTF
NA	TRBV13	TRBD1	TRBJ1-1	TGTGCCAGCAGCCCGGCGGACAGGGTAGCTTTCTTT	CASSPADRVAFF
few	TRBV15	TRBD1	TRBJ1-1	TGTGCCACCAGCTACGACAGGGATGGGACTGAAGCTTTCTTT	CATSYDRDGTEAFF
NA	TRBV9	TRBD2	TRBJ2-1	TGTGCCAGCAGCGTAGATGGGACTAGCTACAATGAGCAGTTCTTC	CASSVDGTSYNEQFF
NA	TRBV6-4	NA	TRBJ2-5	TGTGCCAGCAGTGACCCCAACAGGGCCCAAAAAGTAGAGACCCAGTACTTC	CASSDPNRAQKVETQYF
NA	TRBV29-1	TRBD2	TRBJ2-3	TGCAGCGTTCGGACTAGCGGGAGGATTTCTAGCACAGATACGCAGTATTTT	CSVRTSGRISSTDTQYF